This is a list of T cell receptor beta chains from one sample in a study of T-cell memory formation after mild COVID-19. TCRdb processed the 5' RACE reads anew with MiXCR; each CDR3 protein has one entry. The data show about 560,000 distinct CDR3 sequences, about 22% seen once. Sequencing was performed on PBMCs or a T cell subset sorted from them (not recorded which). These receptor sequences come from an adult woman who had mild COVID-19 (a few samples of this study predate the infection). Cell type and time point are not known. CDR3s include the opening cysteine and the closing phenylalanine or tryptophan. Expanded clones get a size class; other rows say once, few or many, or leave the size out.

>few|TRBJ2-3|TRBV2
CASSSTLGLRSTDTQYF
>-|TRBJ1-1|TRBV7-6
CASSFEGATEAFF
>-|TRBJ1-1|TRBV30
CAWRSMDRENAEAFF
>-|TRBJ1-5|TRBV7-9
CASSSTGGSNQPQHF
>few|TRBJ2-2|TRBV24-1
CATVGIHYTGELFF
>once|TRBJ1-1|TRBV10-2
CASSEVLLTPNTEAFF
>few|TRBJ2-1|TRBV20-1
CSPTSGSSGEQFF
>few|TRBJ1-2|TRBV30
CAWSAPLRDPYGYTF
>few|TRBJ2-2|TRBV19
CASSMNSGKHTGELFF
>-|TRBJ2-7|TRBV2
CASSRNRDSLGQYF
>few|TRBJ2-3|TRBV5-1
CASSPYDTDTQYF